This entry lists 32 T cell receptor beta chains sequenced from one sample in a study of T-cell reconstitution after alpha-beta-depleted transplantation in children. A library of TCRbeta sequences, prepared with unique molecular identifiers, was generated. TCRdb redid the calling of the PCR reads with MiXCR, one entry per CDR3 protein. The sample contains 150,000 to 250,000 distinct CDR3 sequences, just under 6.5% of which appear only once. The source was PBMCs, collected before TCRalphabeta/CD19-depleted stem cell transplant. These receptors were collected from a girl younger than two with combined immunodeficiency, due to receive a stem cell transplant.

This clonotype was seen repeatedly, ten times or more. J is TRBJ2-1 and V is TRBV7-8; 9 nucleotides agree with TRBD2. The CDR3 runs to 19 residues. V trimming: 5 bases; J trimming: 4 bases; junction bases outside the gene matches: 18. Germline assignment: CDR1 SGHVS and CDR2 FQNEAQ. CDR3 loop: CASSRGRGVLYFPYNEQFF. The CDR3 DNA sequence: TGTGCCAGCAGCCGCGGGAGGGGCGTCCTCTATTTTCCGTACAATGAGCAGTTCTTC.

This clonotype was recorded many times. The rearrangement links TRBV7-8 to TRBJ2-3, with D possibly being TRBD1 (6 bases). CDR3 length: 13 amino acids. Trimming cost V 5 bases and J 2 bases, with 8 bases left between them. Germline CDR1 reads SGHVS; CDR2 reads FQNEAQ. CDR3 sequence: CASSGGLTDTQYF. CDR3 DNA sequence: TGTGCCAGCAGCGGGGGCCTCACAGATACGCAGTATTTT.

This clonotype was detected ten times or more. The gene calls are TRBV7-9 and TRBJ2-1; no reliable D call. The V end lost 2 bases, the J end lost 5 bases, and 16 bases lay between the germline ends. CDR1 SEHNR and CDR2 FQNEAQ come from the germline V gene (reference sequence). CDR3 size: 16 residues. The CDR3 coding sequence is TGTGCCAGCAGCTTAATCCAGCCACTACCTAACAATGAGCAGTTCTTC. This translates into CASSLIQPLPNNEQFF.

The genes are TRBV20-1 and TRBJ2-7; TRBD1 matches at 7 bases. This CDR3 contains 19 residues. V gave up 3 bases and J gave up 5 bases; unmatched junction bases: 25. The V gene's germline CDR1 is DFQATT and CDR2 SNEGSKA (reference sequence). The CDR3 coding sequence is TGCAGTGCTAGTCTCCTTTCGTGGGGACAGAGAACTTCCCGTCACGAGCAGTACTTC. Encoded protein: CSASLLSWGQRTSRHEQYF.

Here the CDR3 reads CATSESGGINTEAFF. The CDR3 coding sequence is TGTGCCACCAGTGAGTCAGGGGGCATTAACACTGAAGCTTTCTTT. V is TRBV24-1 and J is TRBJ1-1, with 8 positions matching TRBD1. J lost 2 bases, V lost 4 bases, and 5 bases had no gene match. The germline V gene has CDR1 KGHDR and CDR2 SFDVKD. The CDR3 sequence is 15 residues long.

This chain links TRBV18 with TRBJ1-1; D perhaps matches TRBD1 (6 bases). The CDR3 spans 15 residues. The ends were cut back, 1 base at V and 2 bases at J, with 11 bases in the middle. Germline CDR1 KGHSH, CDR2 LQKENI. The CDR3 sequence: CASSPLDSLNTEAFF. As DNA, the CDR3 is TGTGCCAGCTCACCACTGGACAGTCTCAACACTGAAGCTTTCTTT. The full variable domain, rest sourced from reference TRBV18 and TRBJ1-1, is NAGVMQNPRHLVRRRGQEARLRCSPMKGHSHVYWYRQLPEEGLKFMVYLQKENIIDESGMPKERFSAEFPKEGPSILRIQQVVRGDSAAYFCASSPLDSLNTEAFFGQGTRLTVV.

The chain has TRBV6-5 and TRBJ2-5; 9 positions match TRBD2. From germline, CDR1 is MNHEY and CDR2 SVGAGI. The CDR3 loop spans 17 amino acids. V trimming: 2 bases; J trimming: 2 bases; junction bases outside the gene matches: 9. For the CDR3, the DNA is TGTGCCAGCAGTTACGACTTGAGCGGGAGGACGCAAGAGACCCAGTACTTC. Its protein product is CASSYDLSGRTQETQYF.

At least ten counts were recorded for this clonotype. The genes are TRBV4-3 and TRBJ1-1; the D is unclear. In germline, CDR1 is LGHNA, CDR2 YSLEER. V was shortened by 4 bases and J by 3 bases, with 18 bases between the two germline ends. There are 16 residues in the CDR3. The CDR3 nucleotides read TGCGCCAGCAGCCCGAAACACTCTGGCCCTTACACTGAAGCTTTCTTT. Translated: CASSPKHSGPYTEAFF.

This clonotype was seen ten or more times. The CDR3 region is CASRPIAASTDTQYF. As DNA, the CDR3 is TGTGCCAGCAGACCGATAGCGGCTAGCACAGATACGCAGTATTTT. V is TRBV28 and J is TRBJ2-3, with a possible D match to TRBD2 (6 bases). V was pared by 6 bases and J by 0 bases, with 13 bases between. This CDR3 region has 15 residues. Germline-derived CDR1 and CDR2 are MDHEN and SYDVKM.

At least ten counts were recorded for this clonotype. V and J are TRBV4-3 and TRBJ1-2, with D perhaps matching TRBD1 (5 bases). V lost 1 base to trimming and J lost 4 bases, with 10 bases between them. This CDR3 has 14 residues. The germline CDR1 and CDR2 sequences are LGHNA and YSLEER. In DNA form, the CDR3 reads TGCGCCAGCAGCCAAGGGGGCGCTGGCTATGGCTACACCTTC. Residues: CASSQGGAGYGYTF.

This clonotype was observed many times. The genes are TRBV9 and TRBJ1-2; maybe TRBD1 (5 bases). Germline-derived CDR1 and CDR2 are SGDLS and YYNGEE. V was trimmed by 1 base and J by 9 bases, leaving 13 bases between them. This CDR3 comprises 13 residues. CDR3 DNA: TGTGCCAGCAGCGTAAAAGAATGGGGGAGCTACACCTTC. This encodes CASSVKEWGSYTF. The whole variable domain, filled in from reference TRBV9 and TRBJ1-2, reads DSGVTQTPKHLITATGQRVTLRCSPRSGDLSVYWYQQSLDQGLQFLIQYYNGEERAKGNILERFSAQQFPDLHSELNLSSLELGDSALYFCASSVKEWGSYTFGSGTRLTVV.

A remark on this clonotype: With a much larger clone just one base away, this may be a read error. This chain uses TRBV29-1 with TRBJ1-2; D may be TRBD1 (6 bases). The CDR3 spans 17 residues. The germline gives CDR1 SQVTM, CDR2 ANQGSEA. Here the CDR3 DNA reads TGCATCGTTGAATATTGGGGGGCGCGACTCACGCCCCGTGGCTACACCTTC. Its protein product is CIVEYWGARLTPRGYTF. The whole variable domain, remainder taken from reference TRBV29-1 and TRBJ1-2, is SAVISQKPSRDICQRGTSLTIQCQVDSQVTMMFWYRQQPGQSLTLIATANQGSEATYESGFVIDKFPISRPNLTFSTLTVSNMSPEDSSIYLCIVEYWGARLTPRGYTFGSGTRLTVV.

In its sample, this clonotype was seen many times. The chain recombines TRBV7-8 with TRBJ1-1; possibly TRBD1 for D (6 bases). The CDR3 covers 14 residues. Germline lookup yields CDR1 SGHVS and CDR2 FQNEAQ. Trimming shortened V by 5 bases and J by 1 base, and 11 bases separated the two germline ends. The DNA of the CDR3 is TGTGCCAGCAGCGCTCAGGGGAGGAACACTGAAGCTTTCTTT. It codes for CASSAQGRNTEAFF.

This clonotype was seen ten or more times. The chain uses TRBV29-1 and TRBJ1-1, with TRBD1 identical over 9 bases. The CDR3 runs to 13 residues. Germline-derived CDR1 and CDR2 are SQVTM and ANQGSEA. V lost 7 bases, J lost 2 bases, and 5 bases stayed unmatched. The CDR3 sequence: CSGRGQGNTEAFF. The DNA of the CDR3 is TGCAGCGGGCGGGGACAGGGAAACACTGAAGCTTTCTTT.

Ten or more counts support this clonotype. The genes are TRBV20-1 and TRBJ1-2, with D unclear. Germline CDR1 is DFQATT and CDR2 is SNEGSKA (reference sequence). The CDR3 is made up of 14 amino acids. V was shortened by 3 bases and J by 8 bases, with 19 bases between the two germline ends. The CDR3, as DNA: TGCAGTGCTAGGATGGCAAATATAGTGAGAGGCTACACCTTC. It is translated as CSARMANIVRGYTF.

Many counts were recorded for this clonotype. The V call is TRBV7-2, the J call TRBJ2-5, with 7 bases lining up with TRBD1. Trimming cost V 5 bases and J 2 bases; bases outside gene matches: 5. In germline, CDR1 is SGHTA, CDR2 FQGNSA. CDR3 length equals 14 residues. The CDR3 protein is CASSIRGLQETQYF. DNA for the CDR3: TGTGCCAGCAGCATTAGGGGGCTACAAGAGACCCAGTACTTC.

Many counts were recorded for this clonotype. The DNA for the CDR3 is TGCAGCGTTGAAGGGCGGGAGACCACAGATACGCAGTATTTT. As protein: CSVEGRETTDTQYF. The rearrangement joins TRBV29-1 to TRBJ2-3, with TRBD2 identical over 7 bases. V lost 1 base, J lost 2 bases, and 3 bases stayed unmatched. The CDR3 runs 14 residues. The germline gives CDR1 SQVTM, CDR2 ANQGSEA.

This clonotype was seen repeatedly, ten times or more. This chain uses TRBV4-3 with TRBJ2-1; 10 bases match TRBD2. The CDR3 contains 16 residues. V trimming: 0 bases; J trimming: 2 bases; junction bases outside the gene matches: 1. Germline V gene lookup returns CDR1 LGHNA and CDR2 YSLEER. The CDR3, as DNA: TGCGCCAGCAGCCAAGATAGCGGGGGGACCTACAATGAGCAGTTCTTC. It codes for CASSQDSGGTYNEQFF.

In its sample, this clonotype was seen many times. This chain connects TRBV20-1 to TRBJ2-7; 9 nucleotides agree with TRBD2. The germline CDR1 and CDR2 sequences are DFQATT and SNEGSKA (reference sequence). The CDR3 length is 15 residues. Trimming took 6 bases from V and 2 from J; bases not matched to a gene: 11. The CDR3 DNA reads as TGCAGTGCCGTCACAGGACTAGCGTTCACCTACGAGCAGTACTTC. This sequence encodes CSAVTGLAFTYEQYF.

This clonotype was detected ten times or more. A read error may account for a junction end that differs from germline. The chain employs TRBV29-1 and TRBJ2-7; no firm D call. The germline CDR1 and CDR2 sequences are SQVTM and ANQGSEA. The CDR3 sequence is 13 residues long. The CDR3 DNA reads TGCAGCGTCGAAGGCCCAGCTTCCTACGAGCAGTACTTC. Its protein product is CSVEGPASYEQYF.

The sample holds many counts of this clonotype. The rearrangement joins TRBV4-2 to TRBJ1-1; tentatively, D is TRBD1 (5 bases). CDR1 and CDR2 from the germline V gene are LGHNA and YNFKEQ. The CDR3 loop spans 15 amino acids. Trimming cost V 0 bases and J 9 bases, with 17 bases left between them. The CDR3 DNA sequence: TGTGCCAGCAGCCAAGATAGCAGAGGGGACCCCCAAGCTTTCTTT. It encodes CASSQDSRGDPQAFF.

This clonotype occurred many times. DNA of the CDR3: TGTGCCAGCAGTTTATTCGGCGGGAGTGAGAAGGAGACCCAGTACTTC. Its translation is CASSLFGGSEKETQYF. The chain is built from TRBV28 and TRBJ2-5, with 7 bases that match TRBD2. In germline, CDR1 is MDHEN, CDR2 SYDVKM. The CDR3 has 16 residues. Trimming took 1 base from V and 5 from J; bases not matched to a gene: 10.

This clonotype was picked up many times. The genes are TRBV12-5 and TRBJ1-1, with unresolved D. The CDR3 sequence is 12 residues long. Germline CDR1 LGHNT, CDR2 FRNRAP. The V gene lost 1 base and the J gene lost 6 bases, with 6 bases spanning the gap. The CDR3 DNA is TGTGCTAGTGGTTTGGGGAGGGCTGAAGCTTTCTTT. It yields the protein CASGLGRAEAFF.

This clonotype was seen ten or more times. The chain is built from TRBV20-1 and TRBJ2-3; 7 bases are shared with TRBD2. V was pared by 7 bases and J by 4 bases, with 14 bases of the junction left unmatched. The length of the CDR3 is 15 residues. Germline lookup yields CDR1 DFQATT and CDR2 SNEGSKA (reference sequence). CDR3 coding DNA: TGCAGTGTAAAAAACTTAGCGGGCCCCCCAGATACGCAGTATTTT. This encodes CSVKNLAGPPDTQYF.

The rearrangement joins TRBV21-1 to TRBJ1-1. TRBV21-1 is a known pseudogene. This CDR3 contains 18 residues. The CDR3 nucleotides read TGTGCCAGCAGCAAAGCCCGAGCCTCTTTCCACCCGAACACTGAAGCTTTCTTT. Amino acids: CASSKARASFHPNTEAFF.

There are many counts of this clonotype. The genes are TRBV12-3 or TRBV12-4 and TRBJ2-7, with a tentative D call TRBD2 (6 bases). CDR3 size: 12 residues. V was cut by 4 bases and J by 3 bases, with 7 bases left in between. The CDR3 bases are TGTGCCAGCAGTTGGACTAACTACGAGCAGTACTTC. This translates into CASSWTNYEQYF.

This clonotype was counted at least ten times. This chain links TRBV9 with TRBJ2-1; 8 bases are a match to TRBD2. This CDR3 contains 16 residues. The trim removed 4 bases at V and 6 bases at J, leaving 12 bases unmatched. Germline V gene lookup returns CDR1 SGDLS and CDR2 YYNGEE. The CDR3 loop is CASSPLYGRAFNEQFF. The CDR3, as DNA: TGTGCCAGCAGCCCTCTTTACGGGAGGGCCTTCAATGAGCAGTTCTTC. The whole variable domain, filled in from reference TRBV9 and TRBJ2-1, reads DSGVTQTPKHLITATGQRVTLRCSPRSGDLSVYWYQQSLDQGLQFLIQYYNGEERAKGNILERFSAQQFPDLHSELNLSSLELGDSALYFCASSPLYGRAFNEQFFGPGTRLTVL.

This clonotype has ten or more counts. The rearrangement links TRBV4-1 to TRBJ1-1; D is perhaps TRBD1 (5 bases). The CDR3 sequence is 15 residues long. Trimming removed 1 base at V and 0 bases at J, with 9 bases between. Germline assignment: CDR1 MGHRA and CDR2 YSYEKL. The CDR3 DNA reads TGCGCCAGCAGCCAAGGACAGTCCATGAACACTGAAGCTTTCTTT. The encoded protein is CASSQGQSMNTEAFF.

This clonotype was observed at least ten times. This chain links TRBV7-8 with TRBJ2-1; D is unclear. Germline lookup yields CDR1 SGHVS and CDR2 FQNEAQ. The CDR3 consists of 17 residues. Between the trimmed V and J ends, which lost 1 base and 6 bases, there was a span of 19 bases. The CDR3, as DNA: TGTGCCAGCAGCTTAGTACGTTTGCCTATACCGACCAATGAGCAGTTCTTC. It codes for CASSLVRLPIPTNEQFF.

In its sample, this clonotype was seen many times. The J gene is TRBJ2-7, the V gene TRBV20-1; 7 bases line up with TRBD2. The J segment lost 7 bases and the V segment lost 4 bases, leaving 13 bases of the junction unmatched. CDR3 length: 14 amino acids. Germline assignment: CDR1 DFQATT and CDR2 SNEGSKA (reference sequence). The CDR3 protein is CSAILGGLMMEQYF. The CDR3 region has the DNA TGCAGTGCTATCTTGGGAGGGTTGATGATGGAGCAGTACTTC.

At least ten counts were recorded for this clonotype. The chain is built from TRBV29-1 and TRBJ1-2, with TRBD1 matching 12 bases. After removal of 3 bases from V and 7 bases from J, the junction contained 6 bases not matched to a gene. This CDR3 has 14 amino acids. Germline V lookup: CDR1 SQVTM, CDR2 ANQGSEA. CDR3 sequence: CSVDLGQGASGYTF. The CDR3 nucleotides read TGCAGCGTTGATCTGGGACAGGGGGCGAGTGGCTACACCTTC.

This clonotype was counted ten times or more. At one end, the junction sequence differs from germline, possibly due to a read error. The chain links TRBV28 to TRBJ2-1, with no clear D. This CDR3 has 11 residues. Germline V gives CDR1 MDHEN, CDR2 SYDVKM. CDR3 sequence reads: CASSSYNEQFF. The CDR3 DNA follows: TGTGCCAGCAGTTCCTATAATGAGCAGTTCTTC.